This T cell receptor (beta chain) derives from a study of blood T cell repertoires in COVID-19. The CDR3 loop spans 15 amino acids. Trimming pared 6 bases from V and 7 bases from J, leaving 16 bases between. The germline gives CDR1 MRHNA, CDR2 SNTAGT. Per the original methods: Reference gene primer amplification gave estimated nucleated cell counts. Repertoires were generated with immunoSEQ multiplex PCR, while TCRdb's copy carries only in-frame clones and drops some. That table supplies the V and J calls and clone size; D and trimming were determined from the DNA. The sample holds about 150,000 clones, roughly 88% seen once.

The sequencing sample was made of peripheral blood. The genes are TRBV6-4 and TRBJ1-6; weak D call: TRBD1 (5 bases). The source of this sequence is a woman aged 50 to 65 with acute or convalescent COVID-19. CDR3 loop: CASSAWNGGNSPLHF. DNA of the CDR3: TGTGCCAGCAGCGCCTGGAACGGGGGGAATTCACCCCTCCACTTT.